The 31 T cell receptor beta chains presented below share a single source sample, sequenced in a study of cytomegalovirus exposure and HLA in healthy donors. Researchers ran the PCR with 60 Vbeta and 13 Jbeta primers. Assay used: immunoSEQ multiplex PCR; TCRdb lists only in-frame clones, some missing. The table has approximately 170,000 clones, 60% to 80% seen once. Material for sequencing was PBMCs. The receptors here all came from a woman in her 30s in good health and CMV-seropositive.

This clone was detected only once. The chain joins TRBV7-2 to TRBJ2-2; D might be TRBD1 (5 bases). CDR1 is SGHTA, CDR2 FQGNSA, per germline. Trimming took 5 bases from V and 4 from J, leaving 17 bases between them. The CDR3 runs to 16 residues. This CDR3 reads CASSRGQGRVTGELFF. The CDR3 nucleotides are TGTGCCAGCAGCCGTGGGCAGGGCAGGGTCACCGGGGAGCTGTTTTTT.

The rearrangement joins TRBV10-3 to TRBJ2-3; D ambiguous. V was cut by 3 bases and J by 4 bases, with 5 bases left in between. CDR3 size: 12 residues. The germline CDR1 and CDR2 sequences are ENHRY and SYGVKD. CDR3 protein: CAISERADTQYF. In DNA form, the CDR3 reads TGTGCCATCAGTGAACGAGCAGATACGCAGTATTTT.

This clone has just a few counts. The chain carries TRBV5-4 and TRBJ2-7; 10 bases are a match to TRBD1. V was pared by 6 bases and J by 2 bases, with 5 bases of the junction left unmatched. Germline V gives CDR1 SGHNT, CDR2 YYREEE (reference sequence). CDR3 length: 14 amino acids. The CDR3, as DNA: TGTGCCAGCAACCAGGACAGGGGGGCCTACGAGCAGTACTTC. Its translation: CASNQDRGAYEQYF.

The V gene is TRBV28, the J gene TRBJ1-1, with D tentatively TRBD1 (6 bases). Germline V lookup: CDR1 MDHEN, CDR2 SYDVKM. The CDR3 consists of 10 residues. V was clipped by 11 bases and J by 10 bases, with 14 bases between them. The CDR3 DNA is TGTGCCTCGAGGGGGTTGTCAGCTTTCTTT. It is translated as CASRGLSAFF. Based on the CDR3 plus reference TRBV28 and TRBJ1-1, the full variable domain is DVKVTQSSRYLVKRTGEKVFLECVQDMDHENMFWYRQDPGLGLRLIYFSYDVKMKEKGDIPEGYSVSREKKERFSLILESASTNQTSMYLCASRGLSAFFGQGTRLTVV.

V usage is TRBV5-1 and J usage is TRBJ2-1; the match to TRBD1 covers 9 bases. J was trimmed by 5 bases and V by 5 bases; bases with no gene match: 8. This CDR3 has 15 amino acids. Germline lookup yields CDR1 SGHRS and CDR2 YFSETQ. CDR3 bases: TGCGCCAGCAGACGGGCACAGGGGGCCAACAATGAGCAGTTCTTC. Protein product: CASRRAQGANNEQFF.

J is TRBJ1-6 and V is TRBV5-1; D call uncertain. Between the trimmed V and J ends, which lost 0 bases and 7 bases, there was a span of 8 bases. The CDR3 totals 14 residues. From germline, CDR1 is SGHRS and CDR2 YFSETQ. Here the CDR3 reads CASSLVSANSPLHF. The DNA for the CDR3 is TGCGCCAGCAGCTTGGTGTCAGCGAATTCACCCCTCCACTTT. The variable domain in full, completed from reference TRBV5-1 and TRBJ1-6, reads KAGVTQTPRYLIKTRGQQVTLSCSPISGHRSVSWYQQTPGQGLQFLFEYFSETQRNKGNFPGRFSGRQFSNSRSEMNVSTLELGDSALYLCASSLVSANSPLHFGNGTRLTVT.

CDR3 protein: CASSKEEGNKVAAPEQFF. The DNA of the CDR3 is TGTGCCAGCAGCAAAGAAGAGGGGAATAAAGTAGCGGCCCCTGAGCAGTTCTTC. The V call is TRBV21-1, the J call TRBJ2-1; no DNA check was done on the table's D call, TRBD2. TRBV21-1 is flagged as a pseudogene. The CDR3 consists of 18 residues.

V and J are TRBV5-1 and TRBJ1-6; TRBD1 aligns across 9 bases. Per germline, CDR1 SGHRS and CDR2 YFSETQ. The CDR3 totals 17 residues. Losses at the gene ends were 0 bases for V and 10 bases for J; bases not matched to a gene: 11. CDR3 sequence: CASSLDAGQGILSPLHF. The CDR3 coding sequence is TGCGCCAGCAGCTTGGACGCAGGACAGGGGATACTATCACCCCTCCACTTT. Full variable domain (outside the CDR3, taken from reference TRBV5-1 and TRBJ1-6): KAGVTQTPRYLIKTRGQQVTLSCSPISGHRSVSWYQQTPGQGLQFLFEYFSETQRNKGNFPGRFSGRQFSNSRSEMNVSTLELGDSALYLCASSLDAGQGILSPLHFGNGTRLTVT.

This clone was observed a few times. The V gene is TRBV28, the J gene TRBJ2-5; tentative D call: TRBD2 (5 bases). CDR1 MDHEN and CDR2 SYDVKM come from the germline V gene. The CDR3 contains 12 residues. V was trimmed by 5 bases and J by 5 bases, leaving 9 bases between them. CDR3 sequence (DNA): TGTGCCAGCAGTCCGTGGGAGGAGACCCAGTACTTC. This sequence encodes CASSPWEETQYF.

The V call is TRBV19, the J call TRBJ2-3, with 16 bases identical to TRBD2. Germline V gene sequence: CDR1 LNHDA, CDR2 SQIVND (reference sequence). This CDR3 is built from 20 residues. Unmatched junction bases numbered 10, after V lost 2 bases and J lost 2 bases. CDR3 sequence (DNA): TGTGCCAGTAGTATAAGAAATCCGGGACTAGCGGGAGGGCTCACAGATACGCAGTATTTT. Its translation is CASSIRNPGLAGGLTDTQYF.

This sequence joins TRBV25-1 and TRBJ2-3; TRBD2 agrees at 13 bases. This CDR3 has 17 amino acids. The V segment lost 6 bases and the J segment 5 bases; nucleotides outside the gene matches: 11. Germline CDR1 and CDR2: MGHDK and SYGVNS. Here the CDR3 reads CASRGRGLAGRGDTQYF. CDR3 in DNA: TGTGCCAGCAGGGGAAGGGGACTAGCGGGAAGGGGAGATACGCAGTATTTT.

In this sample, this clone turned up a few times. The chain links TRBV27 to TRBJ2-7, with 7 bases lining up with TRBD2. In germline, CDR1 is MNHEY, CDR2 SMNVEV (reference sequence). The CDR3 runs 12 residues. V shed 4 bases and J 6 bases; nucleotides not matched to a gene: 3. CDR3 nucleotide sequence: TGTGCCAGCAGTTATGGGGGGGGCGAGCAGTACTTC. Protein product: CASSYGGGEQYF.

The chain joins TRBV6-1 to TRBJ1-5; D gene ambiguous. V lost 5 bases and J lost 3, with 8 bases in between. The CDR3 sequence is 13 residues long. CDR1 is MNHNS, CDR2 SASEGT, per germline. CDR3 sequence reads: CASSPGYNQPQHF. The CDR3 DNA reads TGTGCCAGCAGTCCGGGGTACAATCAGCCCCAGCATTTT.

This chain joins TRBV25-1 and TRBJ2-7; 9 bases are shared with TRBD2. Germline values: CDR1 MGHDK, CDR2 SYGVNS. CDR3 length equals 18 residues. V was pared by 4 bases and J by 0 bases, with 13 bases of the junction left unmatched. The CDR3 sequence: CASSGPGGLAGHSYEQYF. The CDR3 nucleotides read TGTGCCAGCAGTGGCCCGGGAGGCCTAGCGGGACACTCCTACGAGCAGTACTTC.

The chain is built from TRBV10-1 and TRBJ2-2; tentative D call: TRBD1 (6 bases). The CDR3 consists of 14 residues. The germline V gene encodes CDR1 WNHNN and CDR2 SYGVQD (reference sequence). V was cut by 6 bases and J by 5 bases, with 13 bases left in between. This CDR3 reads CASSLTGQTGELFF. The CDR3 coding sequence is TGCGCCAGCAGCCTCACAGGGCAAACCGGGGAGCTGTTTTTT.

Remarks on this clone: Other DNA sequences of this sample code for an identical CDR3. The chain is built from TRBV27 and TRBJ2-7; D gene unclear. The V and J ends lost 3 bases and 1 base respectively, with 7 bases between them. This CDR3 region has 13 residues. In germline, CDR1 is MNHEY, CDR2 SMNVEV (reference sequence). The CDR3 here is CASSFGQSYEQYF. For the CDR3, the DNA is TGTGCCAGCAGTTTCGGTCAATCCTACGAGCAGTACTTC.

The gene calls are TRBV2 and TRBJ2-5; D possibly corresponds to TRBD2 (5 bases). The J call may be wrong; the DNA end is better matched by TRBJ2-7. Germline-derived CDR1 and CDR2 are SNHLY and FYNNEI. This CDR3 region has 13 residues. The CDR3 sequence is CASSREGLYEQYF. CDR3 DNA: TGTGCCAGCAGTCGGGAAGGTCTCTACGAGCAGTACTTC.

This sequence joins TRBV5-5 and TRBJ2-7; perhaps TRBD1 as D (6 bases). Germline lookup yields CDR1 SGHKS and CDR2 YYEKEE (reference sequence). This CDR3 is built from 13 residues. The V end was cut by 5 bases, the J end by 4 bases, with 13 bases between. Here the CDR3 reads CASSSTGWYEQYF. In DNA form, the CDR3 reads TGTGCCAGCAGTTCCACAGGGTGGTACGAGCAGTACTTC.

This clone was detected only once. The rearrangement uses TRBV15 and TRBJ2-7; a possible D gene is TRBD1 (6 bases). This CDR3 is built from 14 residues. Looked up from germline, CDR1 is LNHNV and CDR2 is YYDKDF (reference sequence). Trimming removed 1 base from V and 7 bases from J, with 14 bases in between. CDR3 bases: TGTGCCACCAGCAGAGCAACAGGGCTCGGGGAGCAGTACTTC. Protein sequence: CATSRATGLGEQYF.

This clone was recorded once. V usage is TRBV2 and J usage is TRBJ2-7; 8 nucleotides match TRBD2. The CDR3 extends over 15 amino acids. V dropped 3 bases and J dropped 5; count of bases not matched to a gene: 9. In germline, CDR1 is SNHLY, CDR2 FYNNEI. The CDR3 protein is CASSDEREGENEQYF. CDR3 nucleotides: TGTGCCAGCAGTGACGAACGGGAGGGAGAGAACGAGCAGTACTTC.

This chain joins TRBV7-9 and TRBJ2-7; 11 bases line up with TRBD1. This CDR3 region has 15 residues. Germline CDR1 SEHNR, CDR2 FQNEAQ (reference sequence). Germline trimming cut 5 bases from V and 4 bases from J; bases unmatched to any gene: 7. CDR3 sequence (DNA): TGTGCCAGCAGCAGCCGGGACAGGGGGGATTACGAGCAGTACTTC. This gives the protein CASSSRDRGDYEQYF.

The chain has TRBV13 and TRBJ1-2, with 9 bases identical to TRBD1. V gave up 4 bases and J gave up 6 bases; unmatched junction bases: 12. The CDR3 extends over 16 amino acids. CDR1 and CDR2 (germline): PRHDT, FYEKMQ (reference sequence). As DNA, the CDR3 is TGTGCCAGCAGCTGGGCCGGACAGGGGAGGAGGGATGGCTACACCTTC. It encodes CASSWAGQGRRDGYTF. Filled out from reference TRBV13 and TRBJ1-2, the complete variable domain reads AAGVIQSPRHLIKEKRETATLKCYPIPRHDTVYWYQQGPGQDPQFLISFYEKMQSDKGSIPDRFSAQQFSDYHSELNMSSLELGDSALYFCASSWAGQGRRDGYTFGSGTRLTVV.

The chain couples TRBV15 to TRBJ2-7; 7 positions agree with TRBD2. The germline CDR1 and CDR2 sequences are LNHNV and YYDKDF (reference sequence). The CDR3 has 16 amino acids. J lost 7 bases, V lost 0 bases, and 12 bases had no gene match. The CDR3 loop reads CATSRDPGRATGEQYF. The CDR3 coding sequence is TGTGCCACCAGCAGAGATCCGGGGAGGGCCACGGGGGAGCAGTACTTC.

This clone occurred a few times. The V call is TRBV6-5, the J call TRBJ2-2; D is uncertain. The CDR3 runs 13 residues. Germline CDR1 MNHEY, CDR2 SVGAGI. Trimming shortened V by 6 bases and J by 4 bases, and 9 bases separated the two germline ends. CDR3 amino acids: CASSLTGTGELFF. For the CDR3, the DNA is TGTGCCAGCAGCCTAACGGGCACCGGGGAGCTGTTTTTT.

This chain links TRBV19 with TRBJ2-7, with TRBD1 identical over 8 bases. Germline V gene lookup returns CDR1 LNHDA and CDR2 SQIVND (reference sequence). This CDR3 comprises 15 residues. J gave up 2 bases and V 1 base, and 4 bases lay outside the gene matches. The CDR3 reads CASSIADRGTYEQYF. The CDR3 DNA reads as TGTGCCAGTAGTATAGCCGACAGGGGCACCTACGAGCAGTACTTC.

The chain couples TRBV7-2 to TRBJ2-3; TRBD2 matches at 7 bases. After removal of 2 bases from V and 8 bases from J, the junction contained 10 bases not matched to a gene. CDR1 is SGHTA and CDR2 is FQGNSA in the germline V gene. This CDR3 spans 15 amino acids. CDR3 amino acids: CASSLKRGGGGTQYF. As DNA, the CDR3 is TGTGCCAGCAGCTTAAAGCGGGGAGGTGGGGGTACGCAGTATTTT.

The chain couples TRBV7-9 to TRBJ2-2, with 11 positions matching TRBD2. CDR3 size: 18 residues. CDR1 SEHNR and CDR2 FQNEAQ come from the germline V gene (reference sequence). Unmatched junction bases numbered 13, after V lost 6 bases and J lost 4 bases. Here the CDR3 reads CASSKGTSGGRGTGELFF. The CDR3 DNA sequence: TGTGCCAGCAGTAAGGGGACTAGCGGAGGACGGGGCACCGGGGAGCTGTTTTTT.

The genes are TRBV25-1 and TRBJ1-2, with 11 bases aligning to TRBD1. This CDR3 comprises 14 residues. Germline assignment: CDR1 MGHDK and CDR2 SYGVNS. J was trimmed by 9 bases and V by 3 bases; bases with no gene match: 6. CDR3 sequence reads: CASSEPGQGASYTF. For the CDR3, the DNA is TGTGCCAGCAGTGAGCCCGGACAGGGGGCGAGCTACACCTTC.

The chain employs TRBV5-1 and TRBJ2-3; D might be TRBD1 (6 bases). The germline CDR1 and CDR2 sequences are SGHRS and YFSETQ. The V gene lost 0 bases and the J gene lost 4 bases, with 12 bases spanning the gap. The CDR3 runs to 15 residues. Here the CDR3 DNA reads TGCGCCAGCAGCTTGGGCGTCGACAGGTCAGATACGCAGTATTTT. Encoded protein: CASSLGVDRSDTQYF.

This chain uses TRBV28 with TRBJ2-3, with a tentative D call TRBD2 (5 bases). V lost 7 bases and J lost 0, with 11 bases in between. The CDR3 loop spans 14 amino acids. CDR1 is MDHEN and CDR2 is SYDVKM in the germline V gene. This chain's CDR3 is CASTLAISTDTQYF. Written as DNA, the CDR3 is TGTGCCAGCACCTTAGCGATAAGCACAGATACGCAGTATTTT.

The V gene is TRBV9, the J gene TRBJ2-3; 7 positions match TRBD1. V lost 0 bases to trimming and J lost 4 bases; unmatched junction nucleotides: 5. The CDR3 runs to 15 residues. Germline CDR1 is SGDLS and CDR2 is YYNGEE. The CDR3 reads CASSVEGTAADTQYF. In DNA, the CDR3 is TGTGCCAGCAGCGTAGAGGGGACAGCCGCAGATACGCAGTATTTT.